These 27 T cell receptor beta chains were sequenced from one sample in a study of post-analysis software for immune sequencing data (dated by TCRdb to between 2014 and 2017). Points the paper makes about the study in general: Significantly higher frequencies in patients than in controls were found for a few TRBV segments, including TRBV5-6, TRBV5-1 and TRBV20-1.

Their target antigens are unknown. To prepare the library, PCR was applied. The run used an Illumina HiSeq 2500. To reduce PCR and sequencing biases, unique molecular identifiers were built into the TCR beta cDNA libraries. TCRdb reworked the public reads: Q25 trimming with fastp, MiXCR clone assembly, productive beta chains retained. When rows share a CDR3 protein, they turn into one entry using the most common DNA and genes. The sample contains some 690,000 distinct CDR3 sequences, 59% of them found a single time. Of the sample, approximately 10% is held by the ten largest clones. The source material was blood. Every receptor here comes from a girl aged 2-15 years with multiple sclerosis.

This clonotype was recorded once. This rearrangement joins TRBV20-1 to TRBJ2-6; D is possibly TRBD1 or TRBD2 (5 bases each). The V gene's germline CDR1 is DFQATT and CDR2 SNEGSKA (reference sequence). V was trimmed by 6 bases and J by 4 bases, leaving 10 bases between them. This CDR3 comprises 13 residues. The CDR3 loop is CSAGAAGANVLTF. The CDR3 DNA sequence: TGCAGTGCCGGGGCAGCCGGGGCCAACGTCCTGACTTTC.

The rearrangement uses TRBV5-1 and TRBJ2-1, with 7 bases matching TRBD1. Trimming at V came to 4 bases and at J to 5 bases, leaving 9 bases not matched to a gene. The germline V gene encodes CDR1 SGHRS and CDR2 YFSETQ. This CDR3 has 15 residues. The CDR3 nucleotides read TGCGCCAGCAGCGTGTTCGGGACAGTAGACAATGAGCAGTTCTTC. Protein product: CASSVFGTVDNEQFF.

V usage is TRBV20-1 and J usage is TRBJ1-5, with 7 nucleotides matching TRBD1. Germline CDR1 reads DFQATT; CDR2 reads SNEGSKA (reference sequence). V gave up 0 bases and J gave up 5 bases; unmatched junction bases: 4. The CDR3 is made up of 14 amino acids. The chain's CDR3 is CSARDRTGYQPQHF. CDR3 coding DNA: TGCAGTGCTAGAGATAGGACAGGTTATCAGCCCCAGCATTTT.

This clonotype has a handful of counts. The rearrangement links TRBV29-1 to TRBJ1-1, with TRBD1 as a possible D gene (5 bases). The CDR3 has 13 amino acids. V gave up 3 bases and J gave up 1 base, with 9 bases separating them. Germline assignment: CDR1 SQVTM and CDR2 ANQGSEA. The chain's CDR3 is CSVEQGWNTEAFF. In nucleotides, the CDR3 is TGCAGCGTTGAGCAGGGTTGGAACACTGAAGCTTTCTTT. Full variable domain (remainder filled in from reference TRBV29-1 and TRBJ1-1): SAVISQKPSRDICQRGTSLTIQCQVDSQVTMMFWYRQQPGQSLTLIATANQGSEATYESGFVIDKFPISRPNLTFSTLTVSNMSPEDSSIYLCSVEQGWNTEAFFGQGTRLTVV.

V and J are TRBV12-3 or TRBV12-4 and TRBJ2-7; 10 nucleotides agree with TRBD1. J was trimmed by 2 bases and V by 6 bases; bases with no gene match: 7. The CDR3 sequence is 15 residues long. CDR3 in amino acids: CASSRGQGGAYEQYF. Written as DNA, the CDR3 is TGTGCCAGCAGCCGCGGACAGGGGGGGGCCTACGAGCAGTACTTC.

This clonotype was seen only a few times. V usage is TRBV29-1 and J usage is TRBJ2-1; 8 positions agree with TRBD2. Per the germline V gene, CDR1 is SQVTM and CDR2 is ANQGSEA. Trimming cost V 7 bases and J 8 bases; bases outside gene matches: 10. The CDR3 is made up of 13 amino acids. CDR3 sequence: CSASGLAVHEQFF. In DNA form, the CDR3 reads TGCAGCGCCTCTGGACTAGCAGTCCATGAGCAGTTCTTC.

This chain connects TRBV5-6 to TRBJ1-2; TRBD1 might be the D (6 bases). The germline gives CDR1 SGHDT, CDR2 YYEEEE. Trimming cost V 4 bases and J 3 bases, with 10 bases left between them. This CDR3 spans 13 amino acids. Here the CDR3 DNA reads TGTGCCAGCAGCGCTCAGGGGTACTATGGCTACACCTTC. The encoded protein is CASSAQGYYGYTF.

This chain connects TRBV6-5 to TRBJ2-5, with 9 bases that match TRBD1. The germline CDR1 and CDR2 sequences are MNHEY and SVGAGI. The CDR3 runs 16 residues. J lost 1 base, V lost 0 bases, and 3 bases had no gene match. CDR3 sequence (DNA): TGTGCCAGCAGTTACTCTCCGGGACAGGGCCAAGAGACCCAGTACTTC. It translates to CASSYSPGQGQETQYF.

CDR3 in DNA: TGTGCCAGCAGACCATGGGACAGGGCAGATACGCAGTATTTT. Its protein product is CASRPWDRADTQYF. V is TRBV12-3 or TRBV12-4 and J is TRBJ2-3; 9 positions agree with TRBD1. The V and J ends lost 6 bases and 4 bases, in that order; junction bases with no gene match: 5. The CDR3 runs 14 residues.

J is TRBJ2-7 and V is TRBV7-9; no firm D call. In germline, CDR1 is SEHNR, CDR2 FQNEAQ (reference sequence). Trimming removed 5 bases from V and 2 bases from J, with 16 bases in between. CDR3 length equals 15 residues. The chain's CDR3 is CASSLHGSGPYEQYF. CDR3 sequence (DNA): TGTGCCAGCAGCCTCCACGGATCGGGCCCCTACGAGCAGTACTTC.

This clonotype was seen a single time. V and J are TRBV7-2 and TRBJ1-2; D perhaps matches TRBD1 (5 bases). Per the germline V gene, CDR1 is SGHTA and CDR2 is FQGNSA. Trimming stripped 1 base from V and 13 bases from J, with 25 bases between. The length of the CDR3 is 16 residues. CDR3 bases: TGTGCCAGCAGCTTAGTGGAGGGGAACGTAGGAAGTTCGGGCACCTTC. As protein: CASSLVEGNVGSSGTF.

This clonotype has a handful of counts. The CDR3 region is CASSYLSGLAPDTQYF. The DNA for the CDR3 is TGTGCCAGCAGTTACCTCTCCGGACTAGCGCCAGATACGCAGTATTTT. V is TRBV6-2 or TRBV6-3 and J is TRBJ2-3, with 9 nucleotides matching TRBD2. CDR1 is MNHEY and CDR2 is SVGEGT in the germline V gene. Trimming removed 2 bases from V and 4 bases from J; junction bases left unmatched: 7. The CDR3 is made up of 16 amino acids.

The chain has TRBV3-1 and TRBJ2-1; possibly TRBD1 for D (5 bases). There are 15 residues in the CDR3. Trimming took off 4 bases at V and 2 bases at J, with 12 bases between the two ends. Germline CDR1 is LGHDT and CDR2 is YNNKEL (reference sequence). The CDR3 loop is CASSLGQWTYNEQFF. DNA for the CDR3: TGTGCCAGCAGCCTGGGGCAGTGGACCTACAATGAGCAGTTCTTC.

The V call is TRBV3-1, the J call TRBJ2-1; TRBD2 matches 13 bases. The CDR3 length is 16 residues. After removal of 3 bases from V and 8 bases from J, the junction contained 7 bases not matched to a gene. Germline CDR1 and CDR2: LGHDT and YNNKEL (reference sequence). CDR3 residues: CASSHGWTSGSDEQFF. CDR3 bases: TGTGCCAGCAGCCATGGATGGACTAGCGGGAGCGATGAGCAGTTCTTC.

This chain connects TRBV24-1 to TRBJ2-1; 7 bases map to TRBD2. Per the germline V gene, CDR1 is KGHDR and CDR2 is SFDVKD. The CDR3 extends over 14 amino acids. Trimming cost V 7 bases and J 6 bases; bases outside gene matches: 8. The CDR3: CATRQRGKSNEQFF. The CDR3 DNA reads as TGTGCCACCAGACAGCGGGGTAAGAGCAATGAGCAGTTCTTC.

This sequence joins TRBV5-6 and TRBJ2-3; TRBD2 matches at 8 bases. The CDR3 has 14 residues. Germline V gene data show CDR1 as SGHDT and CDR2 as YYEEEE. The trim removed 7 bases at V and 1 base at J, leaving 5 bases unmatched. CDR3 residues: CASGKAGGTDTQYF. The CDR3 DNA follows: TGTGCCAGCGGAAAAGCGGGGGGCACAGATACGCAGTATTTT.

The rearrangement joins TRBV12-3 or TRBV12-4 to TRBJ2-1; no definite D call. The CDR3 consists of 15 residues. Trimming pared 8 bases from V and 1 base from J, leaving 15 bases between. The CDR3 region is CASGSTLSSYNEQFF. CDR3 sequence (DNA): TGTGCCAGCGGATCTACATTATCTTCCTACAATGAGCAGTTCTTC.

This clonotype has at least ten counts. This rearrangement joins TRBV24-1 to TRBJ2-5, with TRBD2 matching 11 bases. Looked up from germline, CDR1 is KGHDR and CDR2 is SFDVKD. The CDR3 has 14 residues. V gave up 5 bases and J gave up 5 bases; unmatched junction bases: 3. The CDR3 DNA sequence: TGTGCCACCAGTGGGGGGACTAGCGGTGAGACCCAGTACTTC. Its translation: CATSGGTSGETQYF.

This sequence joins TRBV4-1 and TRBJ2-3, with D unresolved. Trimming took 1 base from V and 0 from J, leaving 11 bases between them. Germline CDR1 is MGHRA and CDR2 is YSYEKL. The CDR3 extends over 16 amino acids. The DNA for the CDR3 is TGCGCCAGCAGCCAAGCCCGCTTAACTAGCACAGATACGCAGTATTTT. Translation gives CASSQARLTSTDTQYF.

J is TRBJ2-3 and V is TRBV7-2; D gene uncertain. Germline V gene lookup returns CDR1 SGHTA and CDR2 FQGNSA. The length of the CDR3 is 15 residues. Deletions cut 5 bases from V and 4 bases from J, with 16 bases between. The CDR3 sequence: CASSRSSAAADTQYF. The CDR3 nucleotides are TGTGCCAGCAGCCGATCGAGCGCGGCCGCAGATACGCAGTATTTT.

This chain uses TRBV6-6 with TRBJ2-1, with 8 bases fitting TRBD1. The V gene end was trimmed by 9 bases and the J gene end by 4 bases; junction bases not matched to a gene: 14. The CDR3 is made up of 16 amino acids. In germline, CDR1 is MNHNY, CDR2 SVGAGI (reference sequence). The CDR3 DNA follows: TGTGCCAGTCGGACCAGACAGGGACAGGTTTACAATGAGCAGTTCTTC. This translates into CASRTRQGQVYNEQFF.

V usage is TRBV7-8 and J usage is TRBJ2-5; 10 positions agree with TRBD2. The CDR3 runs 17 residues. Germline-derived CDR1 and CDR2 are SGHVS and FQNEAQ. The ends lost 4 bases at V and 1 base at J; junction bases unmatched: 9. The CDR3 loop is CASSSVRLAGGQETQYF. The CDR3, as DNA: TGTGCCAGCAGCTCCGTTAGGTTAGCGGGGGGCCAAGAGACCCAGTACTTC.

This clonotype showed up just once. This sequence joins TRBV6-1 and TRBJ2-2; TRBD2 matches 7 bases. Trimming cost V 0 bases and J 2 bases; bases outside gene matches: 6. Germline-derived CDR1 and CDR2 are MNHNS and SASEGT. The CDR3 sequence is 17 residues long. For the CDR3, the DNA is TGTGCCAGCAGTGAAGCGTTTGCGGGAGTAAACACCGGGGAGCTGTTTTTT. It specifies CASSEAFAGVNTGELFF.

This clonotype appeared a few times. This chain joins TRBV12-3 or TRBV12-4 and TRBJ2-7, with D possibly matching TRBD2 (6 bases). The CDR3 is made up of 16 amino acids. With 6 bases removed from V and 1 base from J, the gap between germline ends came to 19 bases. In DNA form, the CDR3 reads TGTGCCAGCAGCCCGGGTCCCCGCGGGAAGTCCTACGAGCAGTACTTC. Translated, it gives CASSPGPRGKSYEQYF.

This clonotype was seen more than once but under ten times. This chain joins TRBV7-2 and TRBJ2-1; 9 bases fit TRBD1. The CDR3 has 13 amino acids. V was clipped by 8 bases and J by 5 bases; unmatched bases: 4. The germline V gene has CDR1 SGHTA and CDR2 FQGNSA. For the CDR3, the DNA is TGTGCCAGCGGGGGGACAGGGCACAATGAGCAGTTCTTC. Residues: CASGGTGHNEQFF.

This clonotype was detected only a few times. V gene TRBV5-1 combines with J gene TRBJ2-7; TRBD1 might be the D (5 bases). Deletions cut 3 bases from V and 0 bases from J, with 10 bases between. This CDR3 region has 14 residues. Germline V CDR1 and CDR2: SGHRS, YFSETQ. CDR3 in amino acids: CASSWVGPSYEQYF. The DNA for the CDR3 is TGCGCCAGCAGCTGGGTGGGGCCCTCCTACGAGCAGTACTTC.

For the CDR3, the DNA is TGTGCCAGCAGTTTATCTCTTCAGGGATCCGTTCAGCCCCAGCATTTT. Its protein is CASSLSLQGSVQPQHF. The chain uses TRBV12-3 or TRBV12-4 and TRBJ1-5, with D tentatively TRBD1 (5 bases). Between the trimmed V and J ends, which lost 2 bases and 6 bases, there was a span of 17 bases. CDR3 size: 16 residues.